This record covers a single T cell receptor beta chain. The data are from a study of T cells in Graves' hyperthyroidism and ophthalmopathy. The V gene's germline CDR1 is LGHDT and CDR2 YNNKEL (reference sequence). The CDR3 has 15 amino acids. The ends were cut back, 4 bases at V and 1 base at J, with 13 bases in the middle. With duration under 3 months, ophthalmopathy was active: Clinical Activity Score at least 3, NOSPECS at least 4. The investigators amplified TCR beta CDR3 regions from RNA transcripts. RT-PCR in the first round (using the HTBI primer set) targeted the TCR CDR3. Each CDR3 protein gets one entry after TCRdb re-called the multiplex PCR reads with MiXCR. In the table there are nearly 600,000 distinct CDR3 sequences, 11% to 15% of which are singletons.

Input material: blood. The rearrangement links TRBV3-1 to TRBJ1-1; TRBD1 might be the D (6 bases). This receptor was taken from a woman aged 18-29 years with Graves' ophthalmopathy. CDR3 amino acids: CASSRAGHRNTEAFF. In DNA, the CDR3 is TGTGCCAGCAGCCGGGCGGGACACCGGAACACTGAAGCTTTCTTT.